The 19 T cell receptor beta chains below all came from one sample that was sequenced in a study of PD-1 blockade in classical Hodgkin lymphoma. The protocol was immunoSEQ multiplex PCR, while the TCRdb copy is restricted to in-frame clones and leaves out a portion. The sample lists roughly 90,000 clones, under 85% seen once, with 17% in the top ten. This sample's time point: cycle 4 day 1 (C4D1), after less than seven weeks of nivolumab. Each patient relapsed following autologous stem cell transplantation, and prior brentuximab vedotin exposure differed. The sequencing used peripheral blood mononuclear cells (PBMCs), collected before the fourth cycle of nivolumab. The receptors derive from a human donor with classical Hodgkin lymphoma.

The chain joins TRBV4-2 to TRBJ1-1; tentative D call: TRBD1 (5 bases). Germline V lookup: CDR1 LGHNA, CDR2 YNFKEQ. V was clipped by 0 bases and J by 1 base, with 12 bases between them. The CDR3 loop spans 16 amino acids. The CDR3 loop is CASSQEVGVQNTEAFF. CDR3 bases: TGTGCCAGCAGCCAAGAGGTGGGGGTACAGAACACTGAAGCTTTCTTT.

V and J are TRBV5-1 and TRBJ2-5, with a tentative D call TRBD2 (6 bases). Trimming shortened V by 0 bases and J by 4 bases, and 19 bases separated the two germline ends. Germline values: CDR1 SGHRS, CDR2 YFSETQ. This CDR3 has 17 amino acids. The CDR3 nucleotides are TGCGCCAGCAGCTTGGGGCCCCCAGGGAGGAGAGGAGAGACCCAGTACTTC. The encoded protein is CASSLGPPGRRGETQYF.

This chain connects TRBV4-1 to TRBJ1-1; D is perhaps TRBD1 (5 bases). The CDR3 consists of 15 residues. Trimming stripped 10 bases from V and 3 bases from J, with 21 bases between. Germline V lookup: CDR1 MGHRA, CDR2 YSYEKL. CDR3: CATAGAGLKDTEAFF. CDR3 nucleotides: TGCGCCACCGCCGGGGCCGGGCTGAAGGACACTGAAGCTTTCTTT.

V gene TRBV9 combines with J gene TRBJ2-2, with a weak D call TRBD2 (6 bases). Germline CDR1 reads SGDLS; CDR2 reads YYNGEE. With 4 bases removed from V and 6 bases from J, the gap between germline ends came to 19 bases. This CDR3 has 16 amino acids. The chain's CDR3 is CASSLRLGTNSGELFF. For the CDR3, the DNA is TGTGCCAGCAGCTTACGACTAGGAACTAATTCCGGGGAGCTGTTTTTT. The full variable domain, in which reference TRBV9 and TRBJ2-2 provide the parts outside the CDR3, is DSGVTQTPKHLITATGQRVTLRCSPRSGDLSVYWYQQSLDQGLQFLIQYYNGEERAKGNILERFSAQQFPDLHSELNLSSLELGDSALYFCASSLRLGTNSGELFFGEGSRLTVL.

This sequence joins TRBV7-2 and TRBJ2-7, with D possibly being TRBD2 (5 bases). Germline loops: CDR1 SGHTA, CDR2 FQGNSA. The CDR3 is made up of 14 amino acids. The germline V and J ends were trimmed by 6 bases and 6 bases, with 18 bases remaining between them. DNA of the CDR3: TGTGCCAGCAGATTCGGGCACCCGGGGTCCGAGCAGTACTTC. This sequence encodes CASRFGHPGSEQYF.

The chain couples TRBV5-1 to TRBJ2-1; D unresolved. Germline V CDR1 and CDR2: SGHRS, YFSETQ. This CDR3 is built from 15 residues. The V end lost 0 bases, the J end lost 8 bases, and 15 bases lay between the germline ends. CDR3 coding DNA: TGCGCCAGCAGCTTGGACGGGCAAACGGTCGATGAGCAGTTCTTC. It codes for CASSLDGQTVDEQFF.

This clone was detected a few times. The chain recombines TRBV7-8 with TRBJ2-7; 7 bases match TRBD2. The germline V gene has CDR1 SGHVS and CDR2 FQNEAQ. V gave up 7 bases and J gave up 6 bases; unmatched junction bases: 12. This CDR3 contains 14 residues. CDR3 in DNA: TGTGCCAGCACTCAATACGGGACTACGCCCGAGCAGTACTTC. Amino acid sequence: CASTQYGTTPEQYF.

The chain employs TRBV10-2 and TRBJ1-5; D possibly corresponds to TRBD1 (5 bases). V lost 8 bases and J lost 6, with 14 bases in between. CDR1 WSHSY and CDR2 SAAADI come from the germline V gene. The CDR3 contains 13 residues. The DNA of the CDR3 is TGCGCCAGCGTGGGGGGGACTAGTCAGCCCCAGCATTTT. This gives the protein CASVGGTSQPQHF.

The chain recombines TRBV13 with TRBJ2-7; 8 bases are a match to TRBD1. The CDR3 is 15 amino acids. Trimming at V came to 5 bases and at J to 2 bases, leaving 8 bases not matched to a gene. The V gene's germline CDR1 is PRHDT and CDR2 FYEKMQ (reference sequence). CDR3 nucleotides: TGTGCCAGCAGCCCGACCCGGGACAGGACCTACGAGCAGTACTTC. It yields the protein CASSPTRDRTYEQYF. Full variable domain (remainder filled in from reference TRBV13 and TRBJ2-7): AAGVIQSPRHLIKEKRETATLKCYPIPRHDTVYWYQQGPGQDPQFLISFYEKMQSDKGSIPDRFSAQQFSDYHSELNMSSLELGDSALYFCASSPTRDRTYEQYFGPGTRLTVT.

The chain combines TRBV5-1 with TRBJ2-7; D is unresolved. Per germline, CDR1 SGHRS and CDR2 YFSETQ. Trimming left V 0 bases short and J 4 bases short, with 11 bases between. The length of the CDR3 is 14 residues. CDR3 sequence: CASSLEPPVYEQYF. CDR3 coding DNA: TGCGCCAGCAGCTTGGAACCCCCGGTTTACGAGCAGTACTTC.

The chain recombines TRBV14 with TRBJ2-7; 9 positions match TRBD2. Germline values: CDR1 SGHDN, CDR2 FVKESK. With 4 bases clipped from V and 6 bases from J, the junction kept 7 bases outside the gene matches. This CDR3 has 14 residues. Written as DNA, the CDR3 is TGTGCCAGCAGCCCCCTAGTAGCGGGAGTCGAGCAGTACTTC. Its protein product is CASSPLVAGVEQYF.

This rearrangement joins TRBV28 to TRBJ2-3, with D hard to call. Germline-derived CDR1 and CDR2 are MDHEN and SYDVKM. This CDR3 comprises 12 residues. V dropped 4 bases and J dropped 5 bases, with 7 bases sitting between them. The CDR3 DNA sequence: TGTGCCAGCAGTTCACCACTAGATACGCAGTATTTT. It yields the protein CASSSPLDTQYF.

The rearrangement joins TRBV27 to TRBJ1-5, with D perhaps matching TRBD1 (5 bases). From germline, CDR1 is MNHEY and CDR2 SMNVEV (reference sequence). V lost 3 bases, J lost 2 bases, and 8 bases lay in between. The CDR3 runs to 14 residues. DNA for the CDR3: TGTGCCAGCAGTTTGATGGGGGGCAATCAGCCCCAGCATTTT. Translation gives CASSLMGGNQPQHF.

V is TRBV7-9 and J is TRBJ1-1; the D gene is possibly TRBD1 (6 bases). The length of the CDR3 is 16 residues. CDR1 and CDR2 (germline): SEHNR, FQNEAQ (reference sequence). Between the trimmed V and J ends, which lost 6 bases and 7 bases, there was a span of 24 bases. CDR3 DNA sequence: TGTGCCAGCAGATCCCTCCCAGGGGAGAGCCCGATTGAAGCTTTCTTT. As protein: CASRSLPGESPIEAFF.

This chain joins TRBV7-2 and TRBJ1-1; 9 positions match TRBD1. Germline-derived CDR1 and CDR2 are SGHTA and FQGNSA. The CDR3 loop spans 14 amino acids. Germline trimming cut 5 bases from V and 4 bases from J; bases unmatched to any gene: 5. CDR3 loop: CASSRQGVGTEAFF. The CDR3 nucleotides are TGTGCCAGCAGCAGACAGGGGGTAGGCACTGAAGCTTTCTTT.

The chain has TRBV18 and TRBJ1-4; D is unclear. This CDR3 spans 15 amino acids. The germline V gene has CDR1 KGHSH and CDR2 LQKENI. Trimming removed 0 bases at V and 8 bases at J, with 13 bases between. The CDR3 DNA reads TGTGCCAGCTCACCACCGGACGGGGTGGGGGAAAAACTGTTTTTT. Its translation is CASSPPDGVGEKLFF.

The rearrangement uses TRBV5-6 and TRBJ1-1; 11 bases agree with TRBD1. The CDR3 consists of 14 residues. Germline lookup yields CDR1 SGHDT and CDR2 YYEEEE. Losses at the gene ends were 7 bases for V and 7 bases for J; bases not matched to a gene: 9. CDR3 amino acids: CASSDRGRRGEAFF. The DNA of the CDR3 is TGTGCCAGCTCGGACAGGGGGCGTAGAGGTGAAGCTTTCTTT.

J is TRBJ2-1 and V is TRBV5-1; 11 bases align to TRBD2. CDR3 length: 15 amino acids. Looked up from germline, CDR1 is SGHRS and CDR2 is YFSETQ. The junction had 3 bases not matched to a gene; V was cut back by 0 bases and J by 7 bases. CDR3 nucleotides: TGCGCCAGCAGCTTGGTGGCTAGCGGGGGGAATGAGCAGTTCTTC. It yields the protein CASSLVASGGNEQFF.

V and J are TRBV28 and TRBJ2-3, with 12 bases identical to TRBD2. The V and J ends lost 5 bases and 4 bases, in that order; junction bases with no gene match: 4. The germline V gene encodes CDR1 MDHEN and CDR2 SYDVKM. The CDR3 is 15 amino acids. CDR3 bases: TGTGCCAGCAGTCCCCCTAGCGGGAGGGCAGATACGCAGTATTTT. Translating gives CASSPPSGRADTQYF.